This is a list of T cell receptor beta chains from one sample in a study of early T cells in non-severe SARS-CoV-2 infection. MiXCR, run by TCRdb on the 5' RACE reads, gives a single entry per CDR3 protein. The repertoire has almost 45,000 distinct CDR3 sequences, roughly 6.2% of them found once; the top ten carry 9.5% to 15%. Sequenced: whole blood. These receptors were obtained from an adult who was a healthcare worker with PCR-confirmed SARS-CoV-2 infection or an uninfected control (not recorded which). Both conserved end residues are trimmed from each CDR3. The order of the fields is CDR3 protein, J gene, V gene.

CDR3aa: ASSSQGTGELF
j_gene: TRBJ2-2
v_gene: TRBV7-6

CDR3aa: ATSSESRQPQH
j_gene: TRBJ1-5
v_gene: TRBV15

CDR3aa: ATDTGTGHNSPLH
j_gene: TRBJ1-6
v_gene: TRBV19

CDR3aa: ASTLAGGLNTGELF
j_gene: TRBJ2-2
v_gene: TRBV6-2/TRBV6-3

CDR3aa: ATSLADTNTGELF
j_gene: TRBJ2-2
v_gene: TRBV2

CDR3aa: ASSLGTAGANVLT
j_gene: TRBJ2-6
v_gene: TRBV7-9

CDR3aa: ASSPVSQLQETQY
j_gene: TRBJ2-5
v_gene: TRBV11-2

CDR3aa: ASSQDRYHSYEQY
j_gene: TRBJ2-7
v_gene: TRBV3-1

CDR3aa: SVDMRGGNEQF
j_gene: TRBJ2-1
v_gene: TRBV29-1

CDR3aa: ASSYARGGRETQY
j_gene: TRBJ2-5
v_gene: TRBV6-5

CDR3aa: SAREGQETQY
j_gene: TRBJ2-5
v_gene: TRBV20-1

CDR3aa: SARVPSRPYEQY
j_gene: TRBJ2-7
v_gene: TRBV20-1

CDR3aa: SATLADAYGTDTQY
j_gene: TRBJ2-3
v_gene: TRBV20-1

CDR3aa: ASSARTELSSYEQY
j_gene: TRBJ2-7
v_gene: TRBV25-1

CDR3aa: ASSGGYQETQY
j_gene: TRBJ2-5
v_gene: TRBV10-1

CDR3aa: ASSQRGQNNSPLH
j_gene: TRBJ1-6
v_gene: TRBV3-1

CDR3aa: AISEGARSLGYT
j_gene: TRBJ1-2
v_gene: TRBV10-3

CDR3aa: ASSYRTGRQETQY
j_gene: TRBJ2-5
v_gene: TRBV7-3

CDR3aa: ASSPPNRGLYEQY
j_gene: TRBJ2-7
v_gene: TRBV7-9

CDR3aa: SVSTGLTDTQY
j_gene: TRBJ2-3
v_gene: TRBV29-1

CDR3aa: ASSQRGSSYNEQF
j_gene: TRBJ2-1
v_gene: TRBV11-2

CDR3aa: AMSQGSSGNTIY
j_gene: TRBJ1-3
v_gene: TRBV10-3

CDR3aa: ASSFGTNQPQH
j_gene: TRBJ1-5
v_gene: TRBV5-6

CDR3aa: ASSLGSGIYEQY
j_gene: TRBJ2-7
v_gene: TRBV7-9

CDR3aa: SARDPRLAVVEGRGFRYNEQF
j_gene: TRBJ2-1
v_gene: TRBV20-1

CDR3aa: ASSAEDRYEQY
j_gene: TRBJ2-7
v_gene: TRBV5-1

CDR3aa: ASSPRDRTYGYT
j_gene: TRBJ1-2
v_gene: TRBV6-1

CDR3aa: ASYGTLSYNEQF
j_gene: TRBJ2-1
v_gene: TRBV23-1

CDR3aa: ASSMTSGAYEQY
j_gene: TRBJ2-7
v_gene: TRBV7-2

CDR3aa: ATSETGTIPNEQF
j_gene: TRBJ2-1
v_gene: TRBV24-1

CDR3aa: ASSTRGASTDTQY
j_gene: TRBJ2-3
v_gene: TRBV27

CDR3aa: ASSWGTYNEQF
j_gene: TRBJ2-1
v_gene: TRBV11-2

CDR3aa: ASSQGLKVETQY
j_gene: TRBJ2-5
v_gene: TRBV4-3

CDR3aa: ASSLPGTASYEQY
j_gene: TRBJ2-7
v_gene: TRBV28

CDR3aa: ASSFSGYGYT
j_gene: TRBJ1-2
v_gene: TRBV2

CDR3aa: ASTPTGRAYEQY
j_gene: TRBJ2-7
v_gene: TRBV19

CDR3aa: ASSQDGYMNTEAF
j_gene: TRBJ1-1
v_gene: TRBV4-3

CDR3aa: AWRPPSRRTEAF
j_gene: TRBJ1-1
v_gene: TRBV30

CDR3aa: SARDLSRDSYEQY
j_gene: TRBJ2-7
v_gene: TRBV20-1

CDR3aa: ASSQESRASNPF
j_gene: TRBJ1-1
v_gene: TRBV4-1

CDR3aa: ASSQTGNSPLH
j_gene: TRBJ1-6
v_gene: TRBV14

CDR3aa: ASSLGGTGNYGYT
j_gene: TRBJ1-2
v_gene: TRBV28

CDR3aa: SVDRGDEKLF
j_gene: TRBJ1-4
v_gene: TRBV29-1

CDR3aa: AWSVKSRNTGELF
j_gene: TRBJ2-2
v_gene: TRBV30

CDR3aa: ASRGQSNQPQH
j_gene: TRBJ1-5
v_gene: TRBV6-6

CDR3aa: ASSLVYAKNIQY
j_gene: TRBJ2-4
v_gene: TRBV7-9

CDR3aa: ATSDSPDRGRSTEAF
j_gene: TRBJ1-1
v_gene: TRBV24-1

CDR3aa: ASSLAQVASQPQH
j_gene: TRBJ1-5
v_gene: TRBV7-2

CDR3aa: ASSLAFRGVNTEAF
j_gene: TRBJ1-1
v_gene: TRBV5-4

CDR3aa: ASSLRREQPQH
j_gene: TRBJ1-5
v_gene: TRBV27

CDR3aa: ASSAGIMDSPLH
j_gene: TRBJ1-6
v_gene: TRBV9

CDR3aa: ASTRTSGGTDTQY
j_gene: TRBJ2-3
v_gene: TRBV5-4